These 21 T cell receptor beta chains came from one sample sequenced in a study of brain metastases from non-small cell lung cancer. The repertoire was sequenced with immunoSEQ multiplex PCR; TCRdb's copy has only in-frame clones and lacks some. The data show 15,000 or so clones, over 75% seen once. The source material was primary lung tumor tissue. These receptor sequences come from a donor aged 40 or over with non-small cell lung cancer.

The chain is built from TRBV5-8 and TRBJ1-5; 8 nucleotides match TRBD1. Per germline, CDR1 SGHTS and CDR2 YDEGEE. V shed 0 bases and J 7 bases; nucleotides not matched to a gene: 6. There are 15 residues in the CDR3. The CDR3 DNA reads TGTGCCAGCAGCTTGGGGACAGGGAGGGACCAGCCCCAGCATTTT. This codes for CASSLGTGRDQPQHF.

The chain couples TRBV2 to TRBJ1-6, with a weak D call TRBD1 (5 bases). Germline CDR1 SNHLY, CDR2 FYNNEI. Trimming stripped 11 bases from V and 0 bases from J, with 11 bases between. The CDR3 has 14 amino acids. CDR3 DNA sequence: TGTGCCGCCTGGGGGAGCTCCTATAATTCACCCCTCCACTTT. This gives the protein CAAWGSSYNSPLHF. Full variable domain (missing parts from reference TRBV2 and TRBJ1-6): EPEVTQTPSHQVTQMGQEVILRCVPISNHLYFYWYRQILGQKVEFLVSFYNNEISEKSEIFDDQFSVERPDGSNFTLKIRSTKLEDSAMYFCAAWGSSYNSPLHFGNGTRLTVT.

The chain recombines TRBV29-1 with TRBJ2-2; TRBD1 matches at 7 bases. Per germline, CDR1 SQVTM and CDR2 ANQGSEA. This CDR3 region has 14 residues. Trimming cost V 4 bases and J 2 bases; bases outside gene matches: 4. The CDR3 is CSVVRGSNTGELFF. As DNA, the CDR3 is TGCAGCGTTGTCAGGGGGTCTAACACCGGGGAGCTGTTTTTT.

The chain recombines TRBV7-2 with TRBJ1-5; TRBD1 is a possible D gene (5 bases). V lost 6 bases, J lost 2 bases, and 11 bases lay in between. This CDR3 region has 14 residues. The germline CDR1 and CDR2 sequences are SGHTA and FQGNSA. The CDR3 DNA reads TGTGCCAGCAGTTGGCAGGGAGGCAATCAGCCCCAGCATTTT. Protein product: CASSWQGGNQPQHF.

The CDR3 DNA reads TGTGCCAGCAGCGTAGTACAGGGCACAGATACGCAGTATTTT. Translation: CASSVVQGTDTQYF. This chain uses TRBV9 with TRBJ2-3, with a possible D match to TRBD1 (5 bases). Trimming shortened V by 0 bases and J by 1 base, and 6 bases separated the two germline ends. The germline V gene has CDR1 SGDLS and CDR2 YYNGEE. This CDR3 comprises 14 residues.

CDR3 amino acids: CSVKDGQNKPQHF. CDR3 DNA sequence: TGCAGCGTTAAGGACGGACAGAATAAGCCCCAGCATTTT. V gene TRBV29-1 combines with J gene TRBJ1-5; a weak D match, TRBD1 (6 bases). Germline values: CDR1 SQVTM, CDR2 ANQGSEA. CDR3 length: 13 residues. The ends were cut back, 5 bases at V and 8 bases at J, with 16 bases in the middle.

The genes are TRBV5-8 and TRBJ2-7; TRBD2 agrees at 8 bases. With 4 bases clipped from V and 2 bases from J, the junction kept 11 bases outside the gene matches. This CDR3 spans 16 amino acids. Germline CDR1 is SGHTS and CDR2 is YDEGEE. The CDR3 is CASSRTFGGVPYEQYF. The CDR3 coding sequence is TGTGCCAGCAGCCGAACATTCGGGGGGGTCCCCTACGAGCAGTACTTC.

V is TRBV6-5 and J is TRBJ1-1; D gene unclear. Trimming cost V 2 bases and J 4 bases, with 14 bases left between them. This CDR3 region has 15 residues. Germline-derived CDR1 and CDR2 are MNHEY and SVGAGI. The CDR3: CASSYRQEGGTEAFF. The CDR3, as DNA: TGTGCCAGCAGTTACAGGCAGGAAGGCGGCACTGAAGCTTTCTTT.

V is TRBV5-6 and J is TRBJ2-2; 8 nucleotides match TRBD2. The V gene's germline CDR1 is SGHDT and CDR2 YYEEEE. V shed 4 bases, J shed 1 base, and the junction held 3 bases outside the gene matches. CDR3 length: 15 amino acids. CDR3 in amino acids: CASSPSGLNTGELFF. The CDR3, as DNA: TGTGCCAGCAGCCCTAGCGGGCTGAACACCGGGGAGCTGTTTTTT. Full variable domain (rest looked up from reference TRBV5-6 and TRBJ2-2): DAGVTQSPTHLIKTRGQQVTLRCSPKSGHDTVSWYQQALGQGPQFIFQYYEEEERQRGNFPDRFSGHQFPNYSSELNVNALLLGDSALYLCASSPSGLNTGELFFGEGSRLTVL.

V and J are TRBV7-2 and TRBJ1-2; D gene ambiguous. CDR3 length: 13 residues. From germline, CDR1 is SGHTA and CDR2 FQGNSA. Deletions cut 5 bases from V and 9 bases from J, with 16 bases between. Here the CDR3 DNA reads TGTGCCAGCAGCCAGAGTGGCAGAACAAGCTACACCTTC. Protein sequence: CASSQSGRTSYTF.

This sequence joins TRBV7-9 and TRBJ1-4; 9 positions match TRBD1. The trim removed 2 bases at V and 6 bases at J, leaving 4 bases unmatched. Per the germline V gene, CDR1 is SEHNR and CDR2 is FQNEAQ (reference sequence). The CDR3 extends over 15 amino acids. CDR3 residues: CASSLLGQGDEKLFF. The CDR3 nucleotides read TGTGCCAGCAGCTTATTGGGACAGGGAGATGAAAAACTGTTTTTT.

This clone was seen more than once but under ten times. This sequence joins TRBV6-1 and TRBJ1-5, with D hard to call. V was cut by 3 bases and J by 11 bases, with 20 bases left in between. There are 15 residues in the CDR3. Germline V CDR1 and CDR2: MNHNS, SASEGT. CDR3 loop: CASSDLRNTVRSQHF. The CDR3 coding sequence is TGTGCCAGCAGTGACCTGCGAAATACTGTACGGTCCCAGCATTTT.

This chain joins TRBV5-6 and TRBJ1-1; the D gene is possibly TRBD1 (5 bases). From germline, CDR1 is SGHDT and CDR2 YYEEEE. This CDR3 region has 14 residues. V lost 4 bases and J lost 5, with 15 bases in between. CDR3 sequence reads: CASSLPGRTTEAFF. The CDR3 coding sequence is TGTGCCAGCAGCCTCCCTGGTAGGACAACTGAAGCTTTCTTT.

The CDR3 sequence: CASSPIGDQPQHF. DNA of the CDR3: TGTGCCAGCAGCCCTATTGGGGATCAGCCCCAGCATTTT. The rearrangement joins TRBV7-6 to TRBJ1-5; D gene uncertain. CDR1 and CDR2 (germline): SGHVS, FNYEAQ. There are 13 residues in the CDR3. Trimming took off 5 bases at V and 5 bases at J, with 10 bases between the two ends.

This chain links TRBV9 with TRBJ1-2, with 9 bases lining up with TRBD1. Germline V lookup: CDR1 SGDLS, CDR2 YYNGEE. The CDR3 covers 16 residues. Trimming cost V 0 bases and J 6 bases; bases outside gene matches: 9. Here the CDR3 reads CASSVDTGQGLDGYTF. In DNA form, the CDR3 reads TGTGCCAGCAGCGTAGACACGGGACAGGGACTTGATGGCTACACCTTC.

The gene calls are TRBV24-1 and TRBJ2-1, with 7 positions matching TRBD1. Germline loops: CDR1 KGHDR, CDR2 SFDVKD. The CDR3 has 13 residues. The junction had 1 base not matched to a gene; V was cut back by 5 bases and J by 4 bases. The CDR3: CATSGQGYNEQFF. As DNA, the CDR3 is TGTGCCACCAGTGGACAGGGTTACAATGAGCAGTTCTTC.

The V call is TRBV25-1, the J call TRBJ2-5; 7 bases are shared with TRBD1. J was trimmed by 5 bases and V by 6 bases; bases with no gene match: 3. This CDR3 has 12 amino acids. Germline CDR1 is MGHDK and CDR2 is SYGVNS. The CDR3 DNA sequence: TGTGCCAGCAGAGGGGGCGGCGAGACCCAGTACTTC. Translated: CASRGGGETQYF. Complete variable domain (other parts from reference TRBV25-1 and TRBJ2-5): EADIYQTPRYLVIGTGKKITLECSQTMGHDKMYWYQQDPGMELHLIHYSYGVNSTEKGDLSSESTVSRIRTEHFPLTLESARPSHTSQYLCASRGGGETQYFGPGTRLLVL.

The rearrangement links TRBV4-1 to TRBJ1-1; a weak D match, TRBD1 (5 bases). The CDR3 length is 16 residues. The ends were cut back, 0 bases at V and 3 bases at J, with 14 bases in the middle. Germline loops: CDR1 MGHRA, CDR2 YSYEKL. CDR3 DNA: TGCGCCAGCAGCCAAGAAGGTTACGGGGGAGACACTGAAGCTTTCTTT. Translation gives CASSQEGYGGDTEAFF.

The chain carries TRBV28 and TRBJ2-3, with TRBD2 matching over 9 bases. V lost 6 bases, J lost 2 bases, and 3 bases stayed unmatched. Germline V lookup: CDR1 MDHEN, CDR2 SYDVKM. This CDR3 has 14 amino acids. CDR3 loop: CASRRGGVTDTQYF. CDR3 DNA sequence: TGTGCCAGCAGGCGCGGGGGGGTCACAGATACGCAGTATTTT.

Worth noting for this clone: Relative to the germline gene, one junction end is altered; a read error may explain this. The chain couples TRBV7-7 to TRBJ2-2; 11 bases match TRBD2. Germline lookup yields CDR1 SSHAT and CDR2 FNYEAQ (reference sequence). This CDR3 is 17 amino acids long. The CDR3 region is CASSLRTSGPNTGELFF. CDR3 DNA: TGTGCTAGCAGCTTACGGACTAGCGGGCCGAACACCGGGGAGCTGTTTTTT.

The chain combines TRBV19 with TRBJ2-5; 9 positions match TRBD1. CDR1 is LNHDA and CDR2 is SQIVND in the germline V gene (reference sequence). V dropped 5 bases and J dropped 5; count of bases not matched to a gene: 12. The CDR3 sequence is 16 residues long. This CDR3 reads CASSPSLGTGRETQYF. CDR3 DNA sequence: TGTGCCAGTAGTCCATCACTCGGGACAGGGAGGGAGACCCAGTACTTC.